This record looks at one T cell receptor beta chain sequence and its context. Its antigen is not identified. This sample is part of a study of OX40 agonist ivuxolimab in advanced cancers. The wider study: Patients received ivuxolimab, an intravenous treatment, every 2 weeks at 0.01 to 10 mg/kg. There were three patients with partial responses, one having hepatocellular carcinoma and two cutaneous melanoma.

Generated by immunoSEQ multiplex PCR, the TCRdb table keeps only in-frame clones and is missing some. The data contain tens of thousands of clones, roughly 77% of them singletons. Germline V CDR1 and CDR2: SQVTM, ANQGSEA. The V and J ends lost 7 bases and 4 bases respectively, with 10 bases between them. CDR3 size: 11 residues. Study-wide points: The study did not work out the antigen specificity of the expanded peripheral T cells. At 0.1 to 3.0 mg/kg and by week 6, clonal expansion occurred in CD4+ and CD8+ blood T cells.

The source material was CD4+ or CD8+ T cells sorted from blood, sampled in a trial of the OX40 agonist ivuxolimab. This clonotype was sampled from an adult with an advanced solid tumor such as melanoma, head and neck, liver or kidney cancer. This sequence joins TRBV29-1 and TRBJ1-2; weak D call: TRBD1 (5 bases). The CDR3 bases are TGCAGCGCAAACGGGGGCTATGGCTACACCTTC. Protein sequence: CSANGGYGYTF.